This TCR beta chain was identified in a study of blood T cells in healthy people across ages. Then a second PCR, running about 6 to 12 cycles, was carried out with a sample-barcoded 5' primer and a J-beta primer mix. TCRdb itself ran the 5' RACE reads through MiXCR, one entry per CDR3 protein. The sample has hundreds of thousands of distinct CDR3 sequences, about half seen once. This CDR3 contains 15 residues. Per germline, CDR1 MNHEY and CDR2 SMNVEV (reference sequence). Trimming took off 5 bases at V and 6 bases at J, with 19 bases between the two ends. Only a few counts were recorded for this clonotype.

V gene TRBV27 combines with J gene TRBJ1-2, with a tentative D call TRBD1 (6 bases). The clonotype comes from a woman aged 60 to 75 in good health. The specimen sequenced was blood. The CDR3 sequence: CASSVSGLQGNGYTF. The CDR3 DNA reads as TGTGCCAGCAGTGTTTCCGGCCTTCAGGGGAATGGCTACACCTTC.